Each of the 10 T cell receptor beta chains below was sequenced from the same sample in a study of blood T cell repertoires in COVID-19. The table came from immunoSEQ multiplex PCR; TCRdb's copy has only in-frame clones and leaves some out. This repertoire shows nearly 200,000 clones, approximately 84% found once; its top ten account for roughly 4.6%. Input material: peripheral blood. The source is a woman in her 70s with active or convalescent COVID-19.

This clone was found once. The chain has TRBV6-5 and TRBJ2-5, with D tentatively TRBD1 (6 bases). The CDR3 covers 12 residues. Trimming cost V 6 bases and J 5 bases, with 10 bases left between them. Looked up from germline, CDR1 is MNHEY and CDR2 is SVGAGI. This chain's CDR3 is CASSRDTETQYF. CDR3 in DNA: TGTGCCAGCAGCCGGGACACGGAGACCCAGTACTTC.

This clone was seen just once. J is TRBJ2-7 and V is TRBV7-3; D is ambiguous. V dropped 0 bases and J dropped 6 bases, with 9 bases sitting between them. Per the germline V gene, CDR1 is SGHTA and CDR2 is FQGTGA. There are 13 residues in the CDR3. In DNA form, the CDR3 reads TGTGCCAGCAGCTTAACTACTGCTGGCGAGCAGTACTTC. Protein sequence: CASSLTTAGEQYF.

The genes are TRBV28 and TRBJ2-7; D may be TRBD1 (6 bases). Germline V gene data show CDR1 as MDHEN and CDR2 as SYDVKM. V was shortened by 3 bases and J by 3 bases, with 9 bases between the two germline ends. CDR3 size: 13 residues. The CDR3 here is CASSFPQGYEQYF. The CDR3 DNA reads as TGTGCCAGCAGTTTCCCACAGGGCTACGAGCAGTACTTC.

This clone was detected once. This sequence joins TRBV6-6 and TRBJ2-1, with no clear D. Germline V gene lookup returns CDR1 MNHNY and CDR2 SVGAGI (reference sequence). Trimming removed 0 bases from V and 4 bases from J, with 7 bases in between. The CDR3 is 14 residues long. This chain's CDR3 is CASSYSKTYNEQFF. In DNA, the CDR3 is TGTGCCAGCAGTTACTCAAAAACTTACAATGAGCAGTTCTTC.

The CDR3 is CASSRLAGVYEQYF. The CDR3 DNA reads TGTGCCAGCAGTAGACTAGCGGGAGTCTACGAGCAGTACTTC. The rearrangement links TRBV2 to TRBJ2-7; 12 bases are shared with TRBD2. This CDR3 has 14 amino acids. CDR1 is SNHLY and CDR2 is FYNNEI in the germline V gene. J was trimmed by 3 bases and V by 5 bases; bases with no gene match: 2.

In this sample, this clone turned up once. V usage is TRBV4-1 and J usage is TRBJ1-2, with a tentative D call TRBD1 (5 bases). V shed 0 bases and J shed 0 bases, with 11 bases lying between them. Germline-derived CDR1 and CDR2 are MGHRA and YSYEKL. This CDR3 has 16 amino acids. CDR3 coding DNA: TGCGCCAGCAGCCAAGAACCGGGCAGGGCTAACTATGGCTACACCTTC. As protein: CASSQEPGRANYGYTF.

The gene calls are TRBV2 and TRBJ1-2; 7 bases match TRBD1. J lost 7 bases, V lost 0 bases, and 5 bases had no gene match. The CDR3 is 14 residues long. Per the germline V gene, CDR1 is SNHLY and CDR2 is FYNNEI. The CDR3 loop reads CASSEAGGLAGYTF. CDR3 DNA sequence: TGTGCCAGCAGTGAAGCAGGGGGCTTGGCTGGCTACACCTTC.

This clone was counted a few times. This chain links TRBV19 with TRBJ2-3; TRBD1 is a possible D gene (6 bases). The ends were cut back, 4 bases at V and 0 bases at J, with 14 bases in the middle. Germline assignment: CDR1 LNHDA and CDR2 SQIVND (reference sequence). The CDR3 is 16 amino acids. The CDR3 here is CASSNLTGSSTDTQYF. CDR3 bases: TGTGCCAGTAGTAACCTGACAGGCTCTAGCACAGATACGCAGTATTTT.

The chain has TRBV14 and TRBJ2-1, with TRBD2 identical over 14 bases. This CDR3 has 17 amino acids. V shed 2 bases and J 1 base; nucleotides not matched to a gene: 1. Per germline, CDR1 SGHDN and CDR2 FVKESK. DNA for the CDR3: TGTGCCAGCAGCCAATGGACTAGCGGGAGGTCCTACAATGAGCAGTTCTTC. Its protein product is CASSQWTSGRSYNEQFF. Variable domain in full (rest from reference TRBV14 and TRBJ2-1): EAGVTQFPSHSVIEKGQTVTLRCDPISGHDNLYWYRRVMGKEIKFLLHFVKESKQDESGMPNNRFLAERTGGTYSTLKVQPAELEDSGVYFCASSQWTSGRSYNEQFFGPGTRLTVL.

The chain links TRBV19 to TRBJ1-5; TRBD1 is a possible D gene (6 bases). From germline, CDR1 is LNHDA and CDR2 SQIVND (reference sequence). This CDR3 comprises 14 residues. Deletions cut 10 bases from V and 2 bases from J, with 15 bases between. Written as DNA, the CDR3 is TGTGCCACCGACACAGGGAACGGCAATCAGCCCCAGCATTTT. Its protein is CATDTGNGNQPQHF.